Presented here are 2 T cell receptor beta chains from one specimen sequenced in a study of cytomegalovirus exposure and HLA in healthy donors. The PCR had 60 Vbeta and 13 Jbeta primers. TCRdb keeps only in-frame clones here, not all; method: immunoSEQ multiplex PCR. The sample holds 60,000 to 75,000 clones, around 78% seen once. The sample was PBMCs. Receptors were obtained from a man aged 18-30 years in good health and CMV-seropositive.

This clone has only one observation. The rearrangement uses TRBV10-3 and TRBJ1-1; 9 bases are shared with TRBD1. V lost 3 bases and J lost 5; bases outside the gene matches: 4. This CDR3 comprises 14 residues. Germline CDR1 is ENHRY and CDR2 is SYGVKD. The CDR3 DNA follows: TGTGCCATCAGTGACGGGGACAGGGTAACTGAAGCTTTCTTT. This gives the protein CAISDGDRVTEAFF.

This clone was counted once. J is TRBJ1-5 and V is TRBV7-9, with D maybe TRBD1 (5 bases). Germline assignment: CDR1 SEHNR and CDR2 FQNEAQ (reference sequence). V lost 1 base, J lost 7 bases, and 11 bases lay in between. The CDR3 is 14 amino acids. CDR3 protein: CASSLDRGLQPQHF. For the CDR3, the DNA is TGTGCCAGCAGCTTAGATCGGGGGTTACAGCCCCAGCATTTT. Supplemented by reference TRBV7-9 and TRBJ1-5, the full variable domain reads DTGVSQNPRHKITKRGQNVTFRCDPISEHNRLYWYRQTLGQGPEFLTYFQNEAQLEKSRLLSDRFSAERPKGSFSTLEIQRTEQGDSAMYLCASSLDRGLQPQHFGDGTRLSIL.